What follows is one T cell receptor (beta chain) and its context. Its specificity is unknown. The sample comes from a study of T cell responses to AZD1222 COVID-19 vaccine. Study-wide points: Once two AZD1222 doses were given, Spike-specific TCR breadth and depth went up. Baseline antibody screening turned up just a handful of seropositive AZD1222 recipients.

The assay was immunoSEQ multiplex PCR, and TCRdb's table has in-frame clones only and misses some. The sample lists 110,000 to 150,000 clones, less than 95% occurring once. Sequenced here: peripheral blood, sampled on day 0 of AZD1222 vaccination. This sequence originates from an adult in good health.

CDR3 nucleotide sequence: TGTGCCAGCAGCCAACTTCGGCAGGGAACCGGGGAGCTGTTTTTT. Translation gives CASSQLRQGTGELFF. The V and J genes are TRBV3-1 (or the pseudogene TRBV3-2) and TRBJ2-2, with D perhaps matching TRBD1 (5 bases). The CDR3 contains 15 residues. CDR1 is LGHDT, CDR2 YNNKEL, per germline (reference sequence). Trimming cost V 2 bases and J 5 bases, with 12 bases left between them.